Reported below is one T cell receptor beta chain. This sample stems from a study of T-cell memory formation after mild COVID-19. CDR3 length: 15 amino acids. TCRdb reprocessed the 5' RACE reads via MiXCR and lists one record per CDR3 protein. This sample has roughly 510,000 distinct CDR3 sequences, with around 15% found just once. V usage is TRBV21-1 and J usage is TRBJ2-5; the table's D call, TRBD1, has no DNA check behind it. TRBV21-1 is a pseudogene segment. The source material was PBMCs or a T cell subset sorted from them (not recorded which). This receptor was identified in an adult woman who had mild COVID-19 (a few samples of this study predate the infection). Cell type and time point are not known. CDR3 region: CASSPLNRDRETQYF. CDR3 in DNA: TGTGCCAGCAGCCCCCTAAACAGGGACCGGGAGACCCAGTACTTC.